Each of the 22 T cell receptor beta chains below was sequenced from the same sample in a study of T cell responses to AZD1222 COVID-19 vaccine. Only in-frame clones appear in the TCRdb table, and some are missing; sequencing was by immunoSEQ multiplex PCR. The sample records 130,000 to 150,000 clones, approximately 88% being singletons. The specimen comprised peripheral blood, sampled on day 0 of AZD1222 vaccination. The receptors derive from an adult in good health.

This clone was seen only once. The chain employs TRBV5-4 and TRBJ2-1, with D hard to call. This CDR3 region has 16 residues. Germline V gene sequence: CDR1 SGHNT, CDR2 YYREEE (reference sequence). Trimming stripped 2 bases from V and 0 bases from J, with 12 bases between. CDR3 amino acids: CASSFAAYGSYNEQFF. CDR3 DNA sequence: TGTGCCAGCAGCTTTGCGGCCTACGGCTCCTACAATGAGCAGTTCTTC.

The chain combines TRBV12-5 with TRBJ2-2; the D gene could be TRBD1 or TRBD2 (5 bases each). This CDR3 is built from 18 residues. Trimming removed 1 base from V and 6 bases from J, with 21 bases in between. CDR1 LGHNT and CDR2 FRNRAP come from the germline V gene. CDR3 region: CASGLGEPGRGPAGELFF. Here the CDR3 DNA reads TGTGCTAGTGGTTTGGGGGAACCGGGACGAGGGCCGGCCGGGGAGCTGTTTTTT. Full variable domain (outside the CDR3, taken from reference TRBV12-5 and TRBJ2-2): DARVTQTPRHKVTEMGQEVTMRCQPILGHNTVFWYRQTMMQGLELLAYFRNRAPLDDSGMPKDRFSAEMPDATLATLKIQPSEPRDSAVYFCASGLGEPGRGPAGELFFGEGSRLTVL.

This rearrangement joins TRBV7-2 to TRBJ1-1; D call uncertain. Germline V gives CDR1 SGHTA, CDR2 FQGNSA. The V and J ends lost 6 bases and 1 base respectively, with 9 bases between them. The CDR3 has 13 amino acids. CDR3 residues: CASRAMRNTEAFF. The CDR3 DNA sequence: TGTGCCAGCAGGGCGATGAGGAACACTGAAGCTTTCTTT.

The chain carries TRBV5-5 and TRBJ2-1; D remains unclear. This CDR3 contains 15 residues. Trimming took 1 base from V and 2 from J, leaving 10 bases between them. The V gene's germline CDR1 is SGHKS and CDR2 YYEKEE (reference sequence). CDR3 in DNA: TGTGCCAGCAGCTTGCAATCGTTCGCCTACAATGAGCAGTTCTTC. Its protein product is CASSLQSFAYNEQFF.

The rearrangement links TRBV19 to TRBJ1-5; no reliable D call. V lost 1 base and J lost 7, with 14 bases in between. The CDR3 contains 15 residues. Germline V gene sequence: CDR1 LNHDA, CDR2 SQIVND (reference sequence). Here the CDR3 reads CASSIGSSGVQPQHF. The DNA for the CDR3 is TGTGCCAGTAGTATAGGATCCTCTGGGGTCCAGCCCCAGCATTTT.

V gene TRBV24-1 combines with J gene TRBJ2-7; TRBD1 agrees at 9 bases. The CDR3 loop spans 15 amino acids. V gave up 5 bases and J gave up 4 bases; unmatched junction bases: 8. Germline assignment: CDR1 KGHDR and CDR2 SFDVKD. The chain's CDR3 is CATSATGGASYEQYF. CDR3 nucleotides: TGTGCCACCAGTGCGACAGGGGGAGCTTCTTACGAGCAGTACTTC.

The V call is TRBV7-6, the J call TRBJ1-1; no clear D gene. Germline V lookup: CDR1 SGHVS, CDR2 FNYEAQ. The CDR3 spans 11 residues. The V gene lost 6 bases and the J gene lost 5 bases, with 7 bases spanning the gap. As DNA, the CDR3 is TGTGCCAGCAGAGGTGAAACTGAAGCTTTCTTT. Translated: CASRGETEAFF.

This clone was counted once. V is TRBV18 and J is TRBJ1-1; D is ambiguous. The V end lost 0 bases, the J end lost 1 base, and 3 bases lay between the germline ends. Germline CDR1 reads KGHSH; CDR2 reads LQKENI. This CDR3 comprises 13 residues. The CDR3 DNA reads TGTGCCAGCTCACCACCCAGGAACACTGAAGCTTTCTTT. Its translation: CASSPPRNTEAFF.

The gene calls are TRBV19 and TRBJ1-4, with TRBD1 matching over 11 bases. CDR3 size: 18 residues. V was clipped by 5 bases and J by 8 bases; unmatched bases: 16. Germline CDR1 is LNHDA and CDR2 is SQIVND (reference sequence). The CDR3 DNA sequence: TGTGCCAGTAGTCCTCGGACAGGGGGCGTCGAGGTTAGGGAAAAACTGTTTTTT. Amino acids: CASSPRTGGVEVREKLFF.

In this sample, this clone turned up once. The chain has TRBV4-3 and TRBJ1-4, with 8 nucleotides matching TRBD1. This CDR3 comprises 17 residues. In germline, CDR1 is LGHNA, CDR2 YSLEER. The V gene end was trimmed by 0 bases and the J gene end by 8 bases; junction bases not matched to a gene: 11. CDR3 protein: CASSQDVVPGGWEKLFF. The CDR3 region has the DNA TGCGCCAGCAGCCAAGATGTGGTGCCAGGGGGCTGGGAAAAACTGTTTTTT.

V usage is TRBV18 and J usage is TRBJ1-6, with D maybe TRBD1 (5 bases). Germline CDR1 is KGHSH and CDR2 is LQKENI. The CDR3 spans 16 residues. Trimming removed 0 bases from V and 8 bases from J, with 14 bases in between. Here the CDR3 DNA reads TGTGCCAGCTCACCACCGTTAAGGGGTTGGGATTCACCCCTCCACTTT. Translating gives CASSPPLRGWDSPLHF.

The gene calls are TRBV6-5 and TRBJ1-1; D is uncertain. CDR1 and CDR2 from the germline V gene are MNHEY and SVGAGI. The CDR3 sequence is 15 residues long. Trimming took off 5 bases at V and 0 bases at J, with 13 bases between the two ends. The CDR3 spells CASSPGGSLNTEAFF. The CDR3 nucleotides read TGTGCCAGCAGTCCCGGCGGGTCCTTGAACACTGAAGCTTTCTTT.

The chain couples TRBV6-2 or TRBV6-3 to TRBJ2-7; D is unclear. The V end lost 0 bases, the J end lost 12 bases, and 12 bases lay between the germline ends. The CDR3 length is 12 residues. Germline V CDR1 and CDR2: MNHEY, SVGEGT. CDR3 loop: CASSYSKRGLYF. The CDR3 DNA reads TGTGCCAGCAGTTACTCGAAACGAGGTCTGTACTTC.

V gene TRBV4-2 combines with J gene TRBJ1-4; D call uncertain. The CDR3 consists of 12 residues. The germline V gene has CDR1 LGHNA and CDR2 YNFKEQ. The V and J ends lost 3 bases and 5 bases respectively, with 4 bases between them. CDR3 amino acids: CASSHTNEKLFF. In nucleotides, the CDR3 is TGTGCCAGCAGCCACACGAATGAAAAACTGTTTTTT.

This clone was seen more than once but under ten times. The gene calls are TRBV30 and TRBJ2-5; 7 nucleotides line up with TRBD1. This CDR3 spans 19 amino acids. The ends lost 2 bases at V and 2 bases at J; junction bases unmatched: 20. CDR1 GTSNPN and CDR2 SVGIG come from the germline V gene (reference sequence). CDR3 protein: CAWSWSYERGLFRQETQYF. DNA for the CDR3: TGTGCCTGGAGTTGGTCGTACGAAAGGGGGCTCTTCCGTCAAGAGACCCAGTACTTC.

CDR3: CASSFNPGTSGGTTDTQYF. The CDR3 bases are TGCGCCAGCAGCTTCAATCCCGGGACTAGCGGGGGGACCACAGATACGCAGTATTTT. V usage is TRBV5-1 and J usage is TRBJ2-3; 15 nucleotides line up with TRBD2. Germline V lookup: CDR1 SGHRS, CDR2 YFSETQ. The CDR3 is 19 amino acids. Trimming cost V 2 bases and J 2 bases; bases outside gene matches: 9.

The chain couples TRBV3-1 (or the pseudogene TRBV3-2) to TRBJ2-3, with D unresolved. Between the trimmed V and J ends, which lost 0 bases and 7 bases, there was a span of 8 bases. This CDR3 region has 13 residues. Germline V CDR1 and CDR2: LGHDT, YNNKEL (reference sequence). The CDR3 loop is CASSQEGTNTQYF. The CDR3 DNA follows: TGTGCCAGCAGCCAAGAGGGAACAAATACGCAGTATTTT.

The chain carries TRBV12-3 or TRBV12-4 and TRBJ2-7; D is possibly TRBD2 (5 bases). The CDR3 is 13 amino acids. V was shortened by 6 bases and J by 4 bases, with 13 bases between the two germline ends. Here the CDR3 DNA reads TGTGCCAGCAGACCGGCGGGCCCGTACGAGCAGTACTTC. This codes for CASRPAGPYEQYF.

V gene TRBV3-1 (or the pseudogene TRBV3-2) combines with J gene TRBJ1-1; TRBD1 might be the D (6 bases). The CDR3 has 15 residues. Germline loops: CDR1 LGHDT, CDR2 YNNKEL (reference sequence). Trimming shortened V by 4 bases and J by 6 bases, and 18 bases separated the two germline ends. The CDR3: CASSRRTAGTAEAFF. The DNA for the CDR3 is TGTGCCAGCAGCCGCCGGACAGCGGGTACGGCTGAAGCTTTCTTT.

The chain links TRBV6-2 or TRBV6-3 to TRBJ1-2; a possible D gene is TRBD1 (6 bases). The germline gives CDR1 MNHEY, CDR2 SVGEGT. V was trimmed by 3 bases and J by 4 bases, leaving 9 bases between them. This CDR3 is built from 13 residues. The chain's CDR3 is CASSYGQLYGYTF. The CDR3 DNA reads TGTGCCAGCAGTTATGGACAGCTCTATGGCTACACCTTC.

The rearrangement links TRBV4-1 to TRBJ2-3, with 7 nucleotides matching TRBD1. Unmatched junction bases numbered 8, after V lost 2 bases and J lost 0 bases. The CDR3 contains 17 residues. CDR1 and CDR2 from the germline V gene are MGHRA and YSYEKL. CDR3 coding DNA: TGCGCCAGCAGCCAACGGGAACAGGGGATTAGCACAGATACGCAGTATTTT. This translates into CASSQREQGISTDTQYF.

As DNA, the CDR3 is TGTGCCAGCAGTTACTCGTACGGGACAGACCTCTTCGGGGAGCTGTTTTTT. It specifies CASSYSYGTDLFGELFF. The rearrangement joins TRBV6-2 or TRBV6-3 to TRBJ2-2, with 7 bases fitting TRBD1. V was clipped by 0 bases and J by 7 bases; unmatched bases: 11. The CDR3 has 17 residues. Looked up from germline, CDR1 is MNHEY and CDR2 is SVGEGT.